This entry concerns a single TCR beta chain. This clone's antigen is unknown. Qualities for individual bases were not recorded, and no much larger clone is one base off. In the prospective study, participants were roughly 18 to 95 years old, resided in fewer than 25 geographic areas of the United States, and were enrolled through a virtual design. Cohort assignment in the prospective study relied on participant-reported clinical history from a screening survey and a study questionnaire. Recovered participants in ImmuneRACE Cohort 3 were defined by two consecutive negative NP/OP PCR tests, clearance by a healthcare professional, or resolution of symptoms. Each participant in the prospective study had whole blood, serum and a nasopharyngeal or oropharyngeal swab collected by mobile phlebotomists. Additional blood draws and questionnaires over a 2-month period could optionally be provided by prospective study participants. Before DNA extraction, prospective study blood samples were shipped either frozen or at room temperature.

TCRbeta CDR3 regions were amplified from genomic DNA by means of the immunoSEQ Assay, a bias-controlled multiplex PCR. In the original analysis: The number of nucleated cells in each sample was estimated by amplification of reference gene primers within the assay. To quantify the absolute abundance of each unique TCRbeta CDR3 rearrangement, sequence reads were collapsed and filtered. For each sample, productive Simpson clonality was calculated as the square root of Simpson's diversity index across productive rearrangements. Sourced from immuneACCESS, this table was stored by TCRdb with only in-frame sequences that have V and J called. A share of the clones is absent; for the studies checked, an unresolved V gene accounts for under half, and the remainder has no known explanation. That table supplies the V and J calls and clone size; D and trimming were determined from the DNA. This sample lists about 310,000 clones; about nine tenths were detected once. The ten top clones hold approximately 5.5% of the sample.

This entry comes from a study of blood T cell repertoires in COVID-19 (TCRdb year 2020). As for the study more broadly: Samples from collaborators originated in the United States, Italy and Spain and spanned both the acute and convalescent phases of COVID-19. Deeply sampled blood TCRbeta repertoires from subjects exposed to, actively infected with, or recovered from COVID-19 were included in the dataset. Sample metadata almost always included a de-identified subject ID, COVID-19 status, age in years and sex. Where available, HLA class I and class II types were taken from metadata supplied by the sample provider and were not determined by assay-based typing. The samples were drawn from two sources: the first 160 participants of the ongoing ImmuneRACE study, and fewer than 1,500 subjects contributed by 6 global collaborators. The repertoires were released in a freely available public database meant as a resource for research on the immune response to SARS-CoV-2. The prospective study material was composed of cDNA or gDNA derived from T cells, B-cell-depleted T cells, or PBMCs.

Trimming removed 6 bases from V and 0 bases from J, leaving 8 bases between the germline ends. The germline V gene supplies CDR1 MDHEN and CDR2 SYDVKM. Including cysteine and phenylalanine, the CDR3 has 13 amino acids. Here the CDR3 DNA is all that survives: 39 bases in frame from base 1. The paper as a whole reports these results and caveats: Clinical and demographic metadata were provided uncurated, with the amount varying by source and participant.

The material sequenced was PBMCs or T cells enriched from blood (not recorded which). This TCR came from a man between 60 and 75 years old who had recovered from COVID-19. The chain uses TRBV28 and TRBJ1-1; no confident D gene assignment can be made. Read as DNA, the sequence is TGTGCCAGCAGCCCAGACATGAACACTGAAGCTTTCTTT. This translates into CASSPDMNTEAFF.